These 25 T cell receptor beta chains were sequenced from one sample in a study of CD8+CD57+ T cells in acquired aplastic anemia (dated by TCRdb to the late 2010s). TCRdb records Illumina HiSeq 2000 as the sequencer. Profiling of TCR beta VDJ combinations and CDR3 sequences used genomic DNA as the template. The public reads were reprocessed in TCRdb via fastp at Q25 and MiXCR, keeping in-frame beta chains. Under each unique CDR3 protein, matching rows form one entry showing the most common genes and DNA. This sample comprises over 200,000 distinct CDR3 sequences, around 63% of them detected only once. The top ten clones comprise approximately 30% of the sample. Sequences were obtained from sorted CD4+, CD8+, or CD8+CD57+ T cells (not recorded which) from PBMCs. These receptors were collected from a human donor in good health.

The gene calls are TRBV19 and TRBJ2-1; TRBD2 agrees at 13 bases. There are 13 residues in the CDR3. The J segment lost 12 bases and the V segment lost 7 bases, leaving 6 bases of the junction unmatched. The germline V gene has CDR1 LNHDA and CDR2 SQIVND (reference sequence). The CDR3 nucleotides are TGTGCCAGTATTGGGACTAGCGGGGCTATGCAGTTCTTC. Translation: CASIGTSGAMQFF.

The chain has TRBV7-6 and TRBJ1-2; D possibly corresponds to TRBD1 (5 bases). The V gene's germline CDR1 is SGHVS and CDR2 FNYEAQ. CDR3 length: 14 residues. The V gene lost 6 bases and the J gene lost 6 bases, with 17 bases spanning the gap. The DNA for the CDR3 is TGTGCCAGCAGTGGAACCGGGACCTACAATGGCTACACCTTC. It translates to CASSGTGTYNGYTF.

The chain joins TRBV10-3 to TRBJ1-1; tentative D call: TRBD1 (5 bases). This CDR3 comprises 12 residues. The V gene lost 4 bases and the J gene lost 11 bases, with 14 bases spanning the gap. Germline V gene data show CDR1 as ENHRY and CDR2 as SYGVKD. The CDR3 spells CAISVNAGFAFF. Here the CDR3 DNA reads TGTGCCATCAGTGTTAATGCAGGGTTTGCTTTCTTT.

As concerns this clonotype: The conserved final phenylalanine or tryptophan is absent from the CDR3, which likely points to a read error. J is TRBJ2-1 and V is TRBV14; TRBD2 agrees at 9 bases. The CDR3 spans 15 residues. Germline assignment: CDR1 SGHDN and CDR2 FVKESK. CDR3: CSSSLLSGSLNEQFS. CDR3 coding DNA: TGTTCCAGCAGCTTACTTAGCGGGAGTCTTAATGAGCAGTTCTCC.

The chain is built from TRBV2 and TRBJ2-7, with 10 bases that match TRBD1. Germline-derived CDR1 and CDR2 are SNHLY and FYNNEI. The V segment lost 9 bases and the J segment 6 bases; nucleotides outside the gene matches: 8. CDR3 size: 13 residues. CDR3 amino acids: CASLRDRGTEQYF. DNA of the CDR3: TGTGCCAGTCTCCGGGACAGGGGCACCGAGCAGTACTTC.

CDR3 region: CSASSLGRSPLHF. DNA of the CDR3: TGCAGTGCTAGTAGCCTGGGCAGGTCACCCCTCCACTTT. The gene calls are TRBV20-1 and TRBJ1-6; no firm D call. Per germline, CDR1 DFQATT and CDR2 SNEGSKA (reference sequence). The CDR3 consists of 13 residues. V was clipped by 3 bases and J by 10 bases, with 13 bases between them.

The V and J genes are TRBV10-2 and TRBJ1-5; 11 bases are a match to TRBD1. Germline values: CDR1 WSHSY, CDR2 SAAADI. The V and J ends lost 4 bases and 3 bases, in that order; junction bases with no gene match: 5. There are 16 residues in the CDR3. The CDR3 region is CASSGTGGASNQPQHF. The DNA of the CDR3 is TGCGCCAGCAGTGGGACAGGGGGCGCGTCCAATCAGCCCCAGCATTTT.

This chain joins TRBV20-1 and TRBJ1-1, with unresolved D. This CDR3 is built from 13 residues. Germline V CDR1 and CDR2: DFQATT, SNEGSKA (reference sequence). V dropped 2 bases and J dropped 2 bases, with 9 bases sitting between them. The CDR3 reads CSARPGINTEAFF. The CDR3 bases are TGCAGTGCTAGACCGGGGATTAACACTGAAGCTTTCTTT.

This clonotype was found once. The chain recombines TRBV25-1 with TRBJ2-3; D is possibly TRBD2 (5 bases). CDR1 and CDR2 from the germline V gene are MGHDK and SYGVNS. V was shortened by 6 bases and J by 6 bases, with 7 bases between the two germline ends. This CDR3 has 11 residues. Written as DNA, the CDR3 is TGTGCCAGCAGAAGAGGGGATACGCAGTATTTT. Translation gives CASRRGDTQYF. The entire variable domain, with the rest obtained from reference TRBV25-1 and TRBJ2-3, is as follows: EADIYQTPRYLVIGTGKKITLECSQTMGHDKMYWYQQDPGMELHLIHYSYGVNSTEKGDLSSESTVSRIRTEHFPLTLESARPSHTSQYLCASRRGDTQYFGPGTRLTVL.

The CDR3 nucleotides are TGCAGTGCTTTCGACAGGGAGGCCATCAGCTACGAGCAGTACTTC. As protein: CSAFDREAISYEQYF. The chain combines TRBV20-1 with TRBJ2-7; perhaps TRBD1 as D (7 bases). CDR1 and CDR2 (germline): DFQATT, SNEGSKA (reference sequence). Trimming cost V 5 bases and J 3 bases, with 20 bases left between them. The CDR3 is made up of 15 amino acids.

This clonotype has more than one count but fewer than ten. One end of the junction does not line up with germline, which may come from a read error. J is TRBJ2-5 and V is TRBV7-8; D is ambiguous. The CDR3 sequence is 12 residues long. CDR1 SGHVS and CDR2 FQNEAQ come from the germline V gene. CDR3 loop: CASSFNQETQYF. Here the CDR3 DNA reads TGTGCCAGCAGCTTCAACCAGGAGACCCAGTACTTC.

The chain is built from TRBV24-1 and TRBJ2-5; D is perhaps TRBD2 (5 bases). The germline V gene encodes CDR1 KGHDR and CDR2 SFDVKD. V was cut by 0 bases and J by 1 base, with 5 bases left in between. CDR3 length: 14 residues. The CDR3 nucleotides are TGTGCCACCAGTGATTTGGGAGGCCAAGAGACCCAGTACTTC. It codes for CATSDLGGQETQYF.

This sequence joins TRBV9 and TRBJ2-1, with D maybe TRBD2 (5 bases). Trimming took off 3 bases at V and 0 bases at J, with 16 bases between the two ends. This CDR3 has 17 amino acids. CDR1 and CDR2 from the germline V gene are SGDLS and YYNGEE. This chain's CDR3 is CASSGTSIQSSYNEQFF. CDR3 coding DNA: TGTGCCAGCAGCGGGACTTCTATACAGAGCTCCTACAATGAGCAGTTCTTC.

The chain is built from TRBV7-2 and TRBJ2-2, with D perhaps assigned TRBD1 or TRBD2 (6 bases each). With 5 bases removed from V and 3 bases from J, the gap between germline ends came to 16 bases. Germline V CDR1 and CDR2: SGHTA, FQGNSA. The CDR3 has 16 amino acids. The CDR3 region is CASSPVGGPYTGELFF. The DNA for the CDR3 is TGTGCCAGCAGCCCGGTAGGGGGGCCGTACACCGGGGAGCTGTTTTTT. Together with reference TRBV7-2 and TRBJ2-2, the CDR3 gives the full variable domain: GAGVSQSPSNKVTEKGKDVELRCDPISGHTALYWYRQSLGQGLEFLIYFQGNSAPDKSGLPSDRFSAERTGGSVSTLTIQRTQQEDSAVYLCASSPVGGPYTGELFFGEGSRLTVL.

This clonotype turned up a few times. This chain joins TRBV5-1 and TRBJ2-1, with a weak D call TRBD1 (7 bases). CDR1 and CDR2 from the germline V gene are SGHRS and YFSETQ. Trimming shortened V by 4 bases and J by 13 bases, and 24 bases separated the two germline ends. This CDR3 comprises 15 residues. The CDR3 sequence is CASSSGLTGNAPQFF. CDR3 bases: TGCGCCAGCAGCAGCGGGTTGACAGGGAATGCACCCCAGTTCTTC. Filled out from reference TRBV5-1 and TRBJ2-1, the complete variable domain reads KAGVTQTPRYLIKTRGQQVTLSCSPISGHRSVSWYQQTPGQGLQFLFEYFSETQRNKGNFPGRFSGRQFSNSRSEMNVSTLELGDSALYLCASSSGLTGNAPQFFGPGTRLTVL.

The rearrangement joins TRBV7-3 to TRBJ2-3, with 11 bases matching TRBD1. With 5 bases clipped from V and 5 bases from J, the junction kept 6 bases outside the gene matches. Germline lookup yields CDR1 SGHTA and CDR2 FQGTGA. The CDR3 is made up of 15 amino acids. The DNA for the CDR3 is TGTGCCAGCAGCATCGGACAGGGGGCCATAGATACGCAGTATTTT. It is translated as CASSIGQGAIDTQYF. Full variable domain (outside the CDR3, taken from reference TRBV7-3 and TRBJ2-3): GAGVSQTPSNKVTEKGKYVELRCDPISGHTALYWYRQSLGQGPEFLIYFQGTGAADDSGLPNDRFFAVRPEGSVSTLKIQRTERGDSAVYLCASSIGQGAIDTQYFGPGTRLTVL.

This clonotype was seen only once. V is TRBV20-1 and J is TRBJ1-2; TRBD1 matches 8 bases. Germline trimming cut 0 bases from V and 8 bases from J; bases unmatched to any gene: 17. Germline V lookup: CDR1 DFQATT, CDR2 SNEGSKA (reference sequence). The CDR3 loop spans 17 amino acids. The CDR3 region has the DNA TGCAGTGCTAGAGATTGGGGCCCGGGACAGGAGGCCGGAGGCTACACCTTC. This gives the protein CSARDWGPGQEAGGYTF.

The chain couples TRBV29-1 to TRBJ2-7; TRBD1 matches 8 bases. CDR3 length: 14 residues. The germline CDR1 and CDR2 sequences are SQVTM and ANQGSEA. Losses at the gene ends were 1 base for V and 3 bases for J; bases not matched to a gene: 5. CDR3 nucleotides: TGCAGCGTTGAAGGGCGGGACAGGAACTACGAGCAGTACTTC. Protein product: CSVEGRDRNYEQYF.

The rearrangement uses TRBV19 and TRBJ1-5, with D unresolved. This CDR3 has 15 residues. The germline gives CDR1 LNHDA, CDR2 SQIVND (reference sequence). Trimming pared 6 bases from V and 6 bases from J, leaving 18 bases between. The CDR3 DNA reads TGTGCCAGTAGCCCAACCTCCGCCGGGCGTCAGCCCCAGCATTTT. It is translated as CASSPTSAGRQPQHF.

The V gene is TRBV9, the J gene TRBJ2-6; D unresolved. Germline assignment: CDR1 SGDLS and CDR2 YYNGEE. Trimming shortened V by 2 bases and J by 6 bases, and 9 bases separated the two germline ends. This CDR3 is 14 amino acids long. CDR3 DNA: TGTGCCAGCAGCGTTGATTGGAAGGCCAACGTCCTGACTTTC. This sequence encodes CASSVDWKANVLTF. Complete variable domain (other parts from reference TRBV9 and TRBJ2-6): DSGVTQTPKHLITATGQRVTLRCSPRSGDLSVYWYQQSLDQGLQFLIQYYNGEERAKGNILERFSAQQFPDLHSELNLSSLELGDSALYFCASSVDWKANVLTFGAGSRLTVL.

The chain is built from TRBV7-2 and TRBJ2-1; 10 positions match TRBD2. CDR1 is SGHTA, CDR2 FQGNSA, per germline. Unmatched junction bases numbered 10, after V lost 5 bases and J lost 6 bases. There are 16 residues in the CDR3. CDR3 DNA sequence: TGTGCCAGCAGCCCATCTAGCGGGAGTACCCCCAATGAGCAGTTCTTC. This encodes CASSPSSGSTPNEQFF.

This clonotype was detected many times. J is TRBJ1-2 and V is TRBV10-1; TRBD1 matches 8 bases. The V and J ends lost 11 bases and 4 bases, in that order; junction bases with no gene match: 6. This CDR3 region has 12 residues. CDR1 and CDR2 (germline): WNHNN, SYGVQD (reference sequence). The CDR3, as DNA: TGCGCCGTCGACAGGGGTCCCTATGGCTACACCTTC. Protein sequence: CAVDRGPYGYTF.

V and J are TRBV19 and TRBJ1-2; weak D call: TRBD1 (5 bases). V dropped 8 bases and J dropped 3 bases, with 13 bases sitting between them. This CDR3 region has 13 residues. Germline V gene data show CDR1 as LNHDA and CDR2 as SQIVND (reference sequence). The CDR3 protein is CASGPGQDYGYTF. The CDR3 nucleotides are TGTGCCAGTGGGCCCGGACAAGACTATGGCTACACCTTC. The variable domain in full, with the rest retrieved from reference TRBV19 and TRBJ1-2, is DGGITQSPKYLFRKEGQNVTLSCEQNLNHDAMYWYRQDPGQGLRLIYYSQIVNDFQKGDIAEGYSVSREKKESFPLTVTSAQKNPTAFYLCASGPGQDYGYTFGSGTRLTVV.

V is TRBV15 and J is TRBJ2-2; TRBD1 aligns across 12 bases. Germline CDR1 is LNHNV and CDR2 is YYDKDF (reference sequence). This CDR3 is 18 amino acids long. The trim removed 9 bases at V and 1 base at J, leaving 12 bases unmatched. The CDR3 reads CATNTGTGGVENTGELFF. The CDR3 nucleotides are TGTGCCACTAATACCGGGACAGGGGGCGTCGAGAACACCGGGGAGCTGTTTTTT.

This clonotype was observed many times. V and J are TRBV4-3 and TRBJ2-3; D not certain. The CDR3 sequence is 15 residues long. Germline assignment: CDR1 LGHNA and CDR2 YSLEER. The germline V and J ends were trimmed by 4 bases and 2 bases, with 13 bases remaining between them. The CDR3: CASSPEAVFTDTQYF. CDR3 bases: TGCGCCAGCAGCCCCGAAGCCGTTTTCACAGATACGCAGTATTTT.